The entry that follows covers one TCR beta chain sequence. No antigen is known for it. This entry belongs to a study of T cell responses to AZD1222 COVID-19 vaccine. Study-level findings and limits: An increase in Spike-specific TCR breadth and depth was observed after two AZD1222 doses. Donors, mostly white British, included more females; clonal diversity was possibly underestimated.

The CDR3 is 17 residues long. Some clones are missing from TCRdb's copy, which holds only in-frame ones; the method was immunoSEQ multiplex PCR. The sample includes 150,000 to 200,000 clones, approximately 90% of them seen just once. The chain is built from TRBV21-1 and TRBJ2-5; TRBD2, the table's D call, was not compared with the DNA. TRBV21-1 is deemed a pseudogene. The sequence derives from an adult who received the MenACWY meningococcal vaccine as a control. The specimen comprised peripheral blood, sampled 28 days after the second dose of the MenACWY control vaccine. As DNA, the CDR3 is TGTGCCAGCAGCCGATCGACTAGCGGGGAAAGCCGGCAGACCCAGTACTTC. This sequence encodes CASSRSTSGESRQTQYF.